A selection of T cell receptor beta chains follows, all from one sample in a study of T cell repertoires in cytomegalovirus infection. TCRdb reprocessed the reads with MiXCR, giving one entry per CDR3 protein. This table has approximately 500,000 distinct CDR3 sequences, approximately 15% appearing once. The sequenced sample consisted of CD8+ T cells from PBMCs. All receptors come from a human donor in good health (CMV status not recorded). Some clones in this sample may be carry-over from other donors' samples. The CDR3 runs from the conserved cysteine through the conserved F or W. Fields, in order: clone size, J gene, V gene, D gene, CDR3 protein, CDR3 DNA. D genes are given only for firm matches. Clone size, where shown, is once, few, many, or a class for clones that have expanded.

>few|TRBJ2-7|TRBV20-1|TRBD2
CSAQRGPETSDEQYF
TGCAGTGCCCAGCGGGGGCCGGAGACTTCCGACGAGCAGTACTTC
>NA|TRBJ1-1|TRBV6-5|TRBD1
CASSDRETEAFF
TGTGCCAGCAGTGACAGGGAGACTGAAGCTTTCTTT
>NA|TRBJ2-3|TRBV5-1|NA
CASSLPRRADTQYF
TGCGCCAGCAGCCTACCACGGAGGGCAGATACGCAGTATTTT
>NA|TRBJ2-6|TRBV28|NA
CASSSTGHWSSGANVLTF
TGTGCCAGCAGCTCTACGGGACACTGGAGCTCTGGGGCCAACGTCCTGACTTTC
>few|TRBJ1-2|TRBV27|NA
CASSLSGLGNSYGYTF
TGTGCCAGCAGTTTATCAGGGCTAGGGAACTCCTATGGCTACACCTTC
>many|TRBJ2-5|TRBV4-1|NA
CASSQGPGLRETQYF
TGCGCCAGCAGCCAAGGGCCAGGGTTGAGGGAGACCCAGTACTTC
>many|TRBJ2-7|TRBV7-9|NA
CASSPKRAYEQYF
TGTGCCAGCAGCCCAAAGCGGGCCTACGAGCAGTACTTC
>many|TRBJ2-7|TRBV12-3/TRBV12-4|NA
CASSFGGLDEQYF
TGTGCCAGCAGTTTCGGGGGTTTGGACGAGCAGTACTTC
>many|TRBJ1-1|TRBV7-3|NA
CASSLIGIEEAFF
TGTGCCAGCAGCTTAATAGGGATCGAGGAAGCTTTCTTT
>few|TRBJ2-5|TRBV27|NA
CASRGGGTQETQYF
TGTGCCAGCAGGGGGGGGGGCACCCAAGAGACCCAGTACTTC
>few|TRBJ2-5|TRBV19|TRBD2
CASSRLAETKETQYF
TGTGCCAGTAGTAGACTAGCGGAGACCAAAGAGACCCAGTACTTC
>NA|TRBJ2-3|TRBV2|TRBD1
CASSVLPGQGDTDTQYF
TGTGCCAGCAGTGTACTTCCGGGACAGGGGGACACAGATACGCAGTATTTT
>many|TRBJ2-7|TRBV7-2|TRBD2
CASSRSRLERGGTYEQYF
TGTGCCAGCAGCCGATCGCGACTCGAACGGGGGGGCACCTACGAGCAGTACTTC
>NA|TRBJ2-7|TRBV27|TRBD1
CASSYRGQSYEQYF
TGTGCCAGCAGTTACAGGGGGCAGTCCTACGAGCAGTACTTC
>many|TRBJ2-1|TRBV11-3|NA
CASSPRNNEQFF
TGTGCCAGCAGCCCCAGGAACAATGAGCAGTTCTTC
>NA|TRBJ2-1|TRBV15|NA
CATSRDSGSSYNEQFF
TGTGCCACCAGCAGAGATTCCGGGAGCTCCTACAATGAGCAGTTCTTC
>NA|TRBJ2-1|TRBV3-1|NA
CASSPAERRVLTYNEQFF
TGTGCCAGCAGCCCCGCGGAGCGCAGAGTCCTGACCTACAATGAGCAGTTCTTC
>many|TRBJ2-7|TRBV11-2|TRBD1
CASSFVQGAKYF
TGTGCCAGCAGCTTTGTACAGGGGGCGAAATACTTC
>NA|TRBJ2-1|TRBV14|NA
CASSQEPWRSSYNEQFF
TGTGCCAGCAGCCAAGAGCCGTGGCGGAGCTCCTACAATGAGCAGTTCTTC
>few|TRBJ2-7|TRBV5-1|NA
CASSLVADSSEQYF
TGCGCCAGCAGCTTGGTGGCGGATTCTTCCGAGCAGTACTTC
>many|TRBJ2-7|TRBV7-9|NA
CASSLPGGTGAYEQYF
TGTGCCAGCAGCCTACCCGGGGGAACGGGAGCCTACGAGCAGTACTTC
>NA|TRBJ2-2|TRBV2|NA
CASIDHWGELFF
TGTGCCAGCATAGACCACTGGGGGGAGCTGTTTTTT
>NA|TRBJ2-7|TRBV20-1|NA
CSAREPHSYEQYF
TGCAGTGCTAGAGAGCCACACTCCTACGAGCAGTACTTC
>NA|TRBJ1-1|TRBV7-6|TRBD1
CASRSDRRNTEALF
TGTGCCAGCAGGTCGGACAGGAGGAACACTGAAGCTTTATTT
>many|TRBJ2-2|TRBV14|NA
CASSQVKYTGELFF
TGTGCCAGCAGCCAAGTTAAGTACACCGGGGAGCTGTTTTTT
>NA|TRBJ2-7|TRBV29-1|TRBD1
CSVVSKGGLYEQYF
TGCAGCGTTGTTTCTAAAGGGGGCCTCTACGAGCAGTACTTC
>many|TRBJ2-4|TRBV6-1|NA
CASRWGGRAKNIQYF
TGTGCCAGCAGGTGGGGGGGCCGAGCCAAAAACATTCAGTACTTC
>many|TRBJ2-7|TRBV5-6|NA
CASSLRASVYEQYF
TGTGCCAGCAGCTTGCGAGCCAGTGTCTACGAGCAGTACTTC
>many|TRBJ1-1|TRBV4-1|TRBD1
CASSRAGTENTEAFF
TGCGCCAGCAGCCGAGCCGGGACAGAGAACACTGAAGCTTTCTTT
>NA|TRBJ2-4|TRBV13|NA
CASSLGLRLGAKNIQYF
TGTGCCAGCAGCTTAGGCCTGAGGTTGGGAGCCAAAAACATTCAGTACTTC
>many|TRBJ1-2|TRBV6-6|NA
CASSYARGKASNYGYTF
TGTGCCAGCAGTTACGCTCGAGGAAAAGCGTCTAACTATGGCTACACCTTC
>many|TRBJ1-2|TRBV7-9|TRBD1
CASSLGVAGTGSNYGYTF
TGTGCCAGCAGCTTAGGAGTCGCCGGGACAGGGAGTAACTATGGCTACACCTTC
>many|TRBJ1-5|TRBV29-1|NA
CSVPGPGLPKGNQPQHF
TGCAGCGTTCCCGGACCGGGACTCCCTAAGGGCAATCAGCCCCAGCATTTT
>many|TRBJ2-5|TRBV28|NA
CASRVPEQETQYF
TGTGCCAGCCGGGTGCCCGAGCAAGAGACCCAGTACTTC
>many|TRBJ1-5|TRBV6-6|TRBD1
CASSYSTGPNQPQHF
TGTGCCAGCAGTTACTCGACAGGGCCCAATCAGCCCCAGCATTTT
>many|TRBJ2-1|TRBV4-1|NA
CASSQDFWAKDNEQFF
TGCGCCAGCAGCCAAGATTTCTGGGCTAAGGACAATGAGCAGTTCTTC
>NA|TRBJ2-7|TRBV5-5|NA
CASSLLRDSEQYF
TGTGCCAGCAGCTTGCTGCGGGACTCCGAGCAGTACTTC
>NA|TRBJ2-6|TRBV20-1|NA
CSARDRAGANVLTF
TGCAGTGCTAGAGACAGGGCTGGGGCCAACGTCCTGACTTTC
>few|TRBJ2-7|TRBV11-2|NA
CASSLGTKAYEQYF
TGTGCCAGCAGCTTAGGGACTAAAGCCTACGAGCAGTACTTC
>many|TRBJ2-1|TRBV11-1|TRBD1
CASSLTGETHEQFF
TGTGCCAGCAGCTTGACAGGGGAGACCCATGAGCAGTTCTTC
>many|TRBJ2-1|TRBV27|TRBD2
CASSLGGLNEQFF
TGTGCCAGCAGTTTGGGAGGGTTGAATGAGCAGTTCTTC
>many|TRBJ2-1|TRBV7-9|NA
CASSLDASVDEQFF
TGTGCCAGCAGCTTAGACGCTAGCGTTGATGAGCAGTTCTTC
>NA|TRBJ2-1|TRBV7-9|TRBD2
CASSPSGRAVNEQFF
TGTGCCAGCAGCCCTAGCGGGAGGGCAGTCAATGAGCAGTTCTTC
>many|TRBJ2-5|TRBV7-9|TRBD2
CASSPGTSVTQYF
TGTGCCAGCAGCCCGGGGACTAGCGTGACCCAGTACTTC
>NA|TRBJ1-3|TRBV6-1|NA
CASSEDSTGNTIYF
TGTGCCAGCAGTGAGGACAGTACTGGAAACACCATATATTTT
>NA|TRBJ2-7|TRBV27|TRBD1
CASSLFRGPYEQYF
TGTGCCAGCAGTTTATTCAGGGGGCCATACGAGCAGTACTTC
>few|TRBJ1-2|TRBV5-1|NA
CASSLSAPNYGYTF
TGCGCCAGCAGCTTGTCGGCCCCTAACTATGGCTACACCTTC
>many|TRBJ2-1|TRBV7-9|TRBD1
CASRSGQGAHNEQFF
TGTGCCAGCAGGTCTGGACAGGGGGCCCACAATGAGCAGTTCTTC
>many|TRBJ2-3|TRBV7-2|NA
CASSSRAGRTDTQYF
TGTGCCAGCAGCTCCAGAGCGGGTCGGACAGATACGCAGTATTTT
>NA|TRBJ1-1|TRBV19|TRBD1
CASSTRQGAKYTEAFF
TGTGCCAGTAGTACGCGACAGGGGGCGAAGTACACTGAAGCTTTCTTT
>NA|TRBJ2-7|TRBV25-1|NA
CASEGDNYEQYF
TGTGCCAGTGAAGGGGACAACTACGAGCAGTACTTC
>few|TRBJ2-2|TRBV5-1|TRBD2
CASSGRDVDTGELFF
TGCGCCAGCAGCGGGAGGGACGTCGACACCGGGGAGCTGTTTTTT
>many|TRBJ2-1|TRBV12-3/TRBV12-4|NA
CASSRRIGNEQFF
TGTGCCAGCAGCAGGAGAATTGGCAATGAGCAGTTCTTC